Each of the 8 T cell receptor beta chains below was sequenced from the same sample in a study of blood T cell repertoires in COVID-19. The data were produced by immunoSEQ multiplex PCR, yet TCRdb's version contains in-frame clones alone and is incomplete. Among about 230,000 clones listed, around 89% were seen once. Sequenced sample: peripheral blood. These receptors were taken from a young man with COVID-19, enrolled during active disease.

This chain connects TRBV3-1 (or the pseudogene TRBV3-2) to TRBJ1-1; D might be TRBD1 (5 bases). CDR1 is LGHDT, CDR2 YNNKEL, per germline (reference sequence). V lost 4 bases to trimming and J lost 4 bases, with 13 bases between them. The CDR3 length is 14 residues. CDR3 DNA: TGTGCCAGCAGCCTCAGGGAGGTGGGCACTGAAGCTTTCTTT. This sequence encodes CASSLREVGTEAFF.

The CDR3 spells CASSAGTANQPQHF. For the CDR3, the DNA is TGCGCCAGCAGCGCCGGGACAGCCAATCAGCCCCAGCATTTT. This chain connects TRBV5-1 to TRBJ1-5; 7 positions match TRBD1. V shed 4 bases, J shed 3 bases, and the junction held 4 bases outside the gene matches. Germline V CDR1 and CDR2: SGHRS, YFSETQ. CDR3 length equals 14 residues.

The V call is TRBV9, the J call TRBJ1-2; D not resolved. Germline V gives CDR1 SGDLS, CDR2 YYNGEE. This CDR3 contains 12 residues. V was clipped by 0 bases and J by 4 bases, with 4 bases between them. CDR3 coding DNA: TGTGCCAGCAGCGTAGACGGCTATGGCTACACCTTC. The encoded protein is CASSVDGYGYTF.

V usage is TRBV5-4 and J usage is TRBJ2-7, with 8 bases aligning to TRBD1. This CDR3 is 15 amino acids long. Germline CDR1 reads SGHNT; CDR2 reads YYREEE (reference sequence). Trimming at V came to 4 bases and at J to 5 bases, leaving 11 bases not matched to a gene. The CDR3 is CASSKTTGASHEQYF. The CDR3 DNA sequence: TGTGCCAGCAGCAAAACGACAGGGGCTTCGCACGAGCAGTACTTC.

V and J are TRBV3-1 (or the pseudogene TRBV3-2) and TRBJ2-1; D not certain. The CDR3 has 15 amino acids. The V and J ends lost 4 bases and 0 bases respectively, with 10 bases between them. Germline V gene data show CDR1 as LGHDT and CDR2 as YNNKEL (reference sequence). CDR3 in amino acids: CASSPYLISYNEQFF. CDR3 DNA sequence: TGTGCCAGCAGCCCCTACCTTATCTCCTACAATGAGCAGTTCTTC.

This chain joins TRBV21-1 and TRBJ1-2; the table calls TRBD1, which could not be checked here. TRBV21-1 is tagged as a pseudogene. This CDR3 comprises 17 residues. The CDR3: CASILPAAIGTGDGYTF. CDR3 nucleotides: TGTGCCAGCATCCTACCAGCAGCTATCGGGACAGGGGACGGCTACACCTTC.

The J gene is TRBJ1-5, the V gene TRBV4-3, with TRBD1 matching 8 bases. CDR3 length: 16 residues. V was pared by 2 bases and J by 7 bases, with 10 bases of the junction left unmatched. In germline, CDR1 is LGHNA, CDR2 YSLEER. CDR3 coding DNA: TGCGCCAGCAGCCAACCCTCGAGGACAGGGAAACAGCCCCAGCATTTT. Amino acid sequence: CASSQPSRTGKQPQHF.

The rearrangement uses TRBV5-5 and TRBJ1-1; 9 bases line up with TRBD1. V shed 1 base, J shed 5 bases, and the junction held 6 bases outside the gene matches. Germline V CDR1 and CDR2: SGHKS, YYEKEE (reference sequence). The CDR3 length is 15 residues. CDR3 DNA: TGTGCCAGCAGCTTGTTGGGACAGGGAGGAACTGAAGCTTTCTTT. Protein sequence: CASSLLGQGGTEAFF.